These 25 T cell receptor beta chains originate from one sample sequenced in a study of blood T cell repertoires in COVID-19. Using immunoSEQ multiplex PCR, the repertoire was profiled, and TCRdb retains in-frame clones only, with some absent. Seen here are over 200,000 clones, around 84% observed once, and the top ten hold approximately 2.4%. Sequenced material: peripheral blood. These receptors were taken from a man aged 35 to 55 who had recovered from COVID-19.

The rearrangement joins TRBV29-1 to TRBJ1-6; D is unclear. Deletions cut 7 bases from V and 0 bases from J, with 7 bases between. This CDR3 has 13 amino acids. Per germline, CDR1 SQVTM and CDR2 ANQGSEA. The CDR3 region has the DNA TGCAGCGCTCGGGGCTCCTATAATTCACCCCTCCACTTT. Translated: CSARGSYNSPLHF.

The chain employs TRBV20-1 and TRBJ1-2; no clear D gene. The CDR3 consists of 11 residues. V lost 6 bases, J lost 5 bases, and 10 bases lay in between. The V gene's germline CDR1 is DFQATT and CDR2 SNEGSKA (reference sequence). CDR3 nucleotide sequence: TGCAGTGCAGGTGGAGGTTATGGCTACACCTTC. Translating it yields CSAGGGYGYTF.

This clone was counted a few times. The chain employs TRBV10-3 and TRBJ1-4; 9 bases fit TRBD1. Looked up from germline, CDR1 is ENHRY and CDR2 is SYGVKD. After removal of 8 bases from V and 6 bases from J, the junction contained 4 bases not matched to a gene. The CDR3 runs 13 residues. The CDR3 region has the DNA TGTGCCATCGGACAGGGGCGAGATGAAAAACTGTTTTTT. This codes for CAIGQGRDEKLFF.

This clone came up once. This chain links TRBV10-3 with TRBJ2-3, with 10 bases lining up with TRBD1. Per the germline V gene, CDR1 is ENHRY and CDR2 is SYGVKD. The CDR3 is 16 residues long. V gave up 2 bases and J gave up 1 base; unmatched junction bases: 3. DNA for the CDR3: TGTGCCATCAGTGAGGGACAGGGGGTTGGCACAGATACGCAGTATTTT. This codes for CAISEGQGVGTDTQYF.

CDR3 loop: CASSPHSIAAKNIQYF. The DNA for the CDR3 is TGTGCCAGCAGCCCTCATTCGATCGCGGCCAAAAACATTCAGTACTTC. The rearrangement uses TRBV7-2 and TRBJ2-4, with D uncertain. Per the germline V gene, CDR1 is SGHTA and CDR2 is FQGNSA. Trimming pared 5 bases from V and 1 base from J, leaving 15 bases between. CDR3 length: 16 amino acids.

This clone was seen more than once but under ten times. This chain connects TRBV7-2 to TRBJ2-5; the match to TRBD2 covers 14 bases. J lost 0 bases, V lost 2 bases, and 8 bases had no gene match. Looked up from germline, CDR1 is SGHTA and CDR2 is FQGNSA. The CDR3 runs 19 residues. The DNA of the CDR3 is TGTGCCAGCAGCTTAAGAGTGGGACTAGCGGGGGAGAACCAAGAGACCCAGTACTTC. Protein product: CASSLRVGLAGENQETQYF.

The genes are TRBV27 and TRBJ1-5, with 7 bases matching TRBD1. Per germline, CDR1 MNHEY and CDR2 SMNVEV (reference sequence). V shed 6 bases and J 0 bases; nucleotides not matched to a gene: 11. The CDR3 runs to 17 residues. CDR3 loop: CASSKIKTGDSNQPQHF. CDR3 nucleotides: TGTGCCAGCAGCAAGATAAAAACAGGGGATAGCAATCAGCCCCAGCATTTT.

This sequence joins TRBV13 and TRBJ2-5; a possible D gene is TRBD1 (5 bases). The CDR3 length is 13 residues. Trimming cost V 2 bases and J 7 bases, with 11 bases left between them. Germline V gene sequence: CDR1 PRHDT, CDR2 FYEKMQ (reference sequence). The CDR3 region has the DNA TGTGCCAGCAGCTTATGGGGCCAGGGGACCCAGTACTTC. As protein: CASSLWGQGTQYF.

This rearrangement joins TRBV6-5 to TRBJ1-5; 7 bases match TRBD1. With 4 bases clipped from V and 4 bases from J, the junction kept 4 bases outside the gene matches. Germline values: CDR1 MNHEY, CDR2 SVGAGI. The CDR3 has 14 amino acids. The CDR3 is CASSLSGGNQPQHF. As DNA, the CDR3 is TGTGCCAGCAGTTTGTCAGGGGGGAATCAGCCCCAGCATTTT.

This clone was found once. The DNA for the CDR3 is TGTGCCATCAGTGATTATGGGTCGACAGGTGGGCTTAACACTGAAGCTTTCTTT. Translated, it gives CAISDYGSTGGLNTEAFF. The chain employs TRBV10-3 and TRBJ1-1; tentatively, D is TRBD1 (6 bases). Germline V gives CDR1 ENHRY, CDR2 SYGVKD. CDR3 size: 18 residues. V gave up 3 bases and J gave up 2 bases, with 22 bases separating them.

This clone occurred once. The chain has TRBV5-6 and TRBJ2-3; perhaps TRBD2 as D (6 bases). Germline values: CDR1 SGHDT, CDR2 YYEEEE. This CDR3 comprises 16 residues. The V end lost 7 bases, the J end lost 3 bases, and 21 bases lay between the germline ends. The CDR3 nucleotides are TGTGCCAGCGATCGCGGGGCGCTAGGATCAACAGATACGCAGTATTTT. It specifies CASDRGALGSTDTQYF.

Concerning this clone: Other nucleotide sequences in the sample specify the same CDR3. The CDR3 sequence: CSVEGRGGGYTF. CDR3 bases: TGCAGCGTTGAAGGTCGGGGGGGCGGCTACACCTTC. The genes are TRBV29-1 and TRBJ1-2; maybe TRBD1 (6 bases). CDR3 length: 12 amino acids. Trimming left V 1 base short and J 8 bases short, with 11 bases between. The V gene's germline CDR1 is SQVTM and CDR2 ANQGSEA.

The gene calls are TRBV4-1 and TRBJ2-3; 8 bases map to TRBD2. This CDR3 has 14 amino acids. Germline V CDR1 and CDR2: MGHRA, YSYEKL. V was clipped by 5 bases and J by 3 bases; unmatched bases: 4. In DNA form, the CDR3 reads TGCGCCAGCAGCTTCAGCGGGAGAACAGATACGCAGTATTTT. Its translation is CASSFSGRTDTQYF.

V is TRBV30 and J is TRBJ2-3; 9 bases are shared with TRBD1. The germline gives CDR1 GTSNPN, CDR2 SVGIG (reference sequence). V was pared by 1 base and J by 1 base, with 3 bases of the junction left unmatched. The CDR3 length is 15 residues. In nucleotides, the CDR3 is TGTGCCTGGAGTGGGGACAGGGTCGGCACAGATACGCAGTATTTT. Translated: CAWSGDRVGTDTQYF.

This chain connects TRBV9 to TRBJ2-3; D may be TRBD2 (6 bases). Germline lookup yields CDR1 SGDLS and CDR2 YYNGEE. Trimming stripped 4 bases from V and 4 bases from J, with 13 bases between. This CDR3 spans 14 amino acids. The CDR3 here is CASSTALAADTQYF. The CDR3 DNA sequence: TGTGCCAGCAGCACCGCACTAGCCGCAGATACGCAGTATTTT.

The J gene is TRBJ2-3, the V gene TRBV7-9; maybe TRBD1 (5 bases). Trimming removed 6 bases at V and 2 bases at J, with 6 bases between. The CDR3 is 12 residues long. Germline V lookup: CDR1 SEHNR, CDR2 FQNEAQ (reference sequence). As DNA, the CDR3 is TGTGCCAGCAGGGGGCCCACAGATACGCAGTATTTT. This sequence encodes CASRGPTDTQYF. The whole variable domain, remainder taken from reference TRBV7-9 and TRBJ2-3, is DTGVSQNPRHKITKRGQNVTFRCDPISEHNRLYWYRQTLGQGPEFLTYFQNEAQLEKSRLLSDRFSAERPKGSFSTLEIQRTEQGDSAMYLCASRGPTDTQYFGPGTRLTVL.

The gene calls are TRBV7-2 and TRBJ2-5; D is unresolved. Looked up from germline, CDR1 is SGHTA and CDR2 is FQGNSA. CDR3 length: 13 residues. Trimming shortened V by 3 bases and J by 4 bases, and 9 bases separated the two germline ends. The CDR3 DNA is TGTGCCAGCAGCTTGACAATGAGAGAGACCCAGTACTTC. It encodes CASSLTMRETQYF.

This chain connects TRBV11-2 to TRBJ2-7; D not certain. This CDR3 has 13 amino acids. The germline gives CDR1 SGHAT, CDR2 FQNNGV. Trimming took off 5 bases at V and 0 bases at J, with 8 bases between the two ends. CDR3 region: CASSDSDSYEQYF. The DNA for the CDR3 is TGTGCCAGCAGCGACTCAGACTCCTACGAGCAGTACTTC.

Only a few counts were recorded for this clone. This chain joins TRBV7-9 and TRBJ1-2; 8 bases fit TRBD1. CDR3 length equals 14 residues. The V segment lost 5 bases and the J segment 4 bases; nucleotides outside the gene matches: 6. CDR1 is SEHNR, CDR2 FQNEAQ, per germline (reference sequence). CDR3 in DNA: TGTGCCAGCAGCGAGAGACAGGGGAGCTATGGCTACACCTTC. Encoded protein: CASSERQGSYGYTF.

The chain has TRBV3-1 (or the pseudogene TRBV3-2) and TRBJ1-3; no firm D call. Per germline, CDR1 LGHDT and CDR2 YNNKEL (reference sequence). This CDR3 has 15 amino acids. The V and J ends lost 4 bases and 2 bases respectively, with 12 bases between them. Written as DNA, the CDR3 is TGTGCCAGCAGCCTGCTCGGTTCACCTGGAAACACCATATATTTT. The encoded protein is CASSLLGSPGNTIYF.

The chain joins TRBV6-5 to TRBJ1-2; the match to TRBD1 covers 7 bases. Germline CDR1 is MNHEY and CDR2 is SVGAGI. V gave up 1 base and J gave up 6 bases; unmatched junction bases: 8. This CDR3 contains 15 residues. The CDR3 sequence is CASSYWTGTANGYTF. CDR3 sequence (DNA): TGTGCCAGCAGTTACTGGACCGGGACAGCAAATGGCTACACCTTC.

V and J are TRBV12-3 or TRBV12-4 and TRBJ2-7, with D maybe TRBD1 (6 bases). This CDR3 spans 13 amino acids. Trimming shortened V by 4 bases and J by 5 bases, and 12 bases separated the two germline ends. The CDR3 DNA sequence: TGTGCCAGCAGTTCCTTACAGGGAGACGAGCAGTACTTC. Translation: CASSSLQGDEQYF.

The CDR3 DNA sequence: TGTGCCAGCAGGTGGGGACAGAGCTCCTACGAGCAGTACTTC. It specifies CASRWGQSSYEQYF. V usage is TRBV6-5 and J usage is TRBJ2-7; 7 bases are shared with TRBD1. Per germline, CDR1 MNHEY and CDR2 SVGAGI. The V segment lost 6 bases and the J segment 0 bases; nucleotides outside the gene matches: 5. The CDR3 has 14 amino acids.

This rearrangement joins TRBV3-1 (or the pseudogene TRBV3-2) to TRBJ2-2; D is ambiguous. The CDR3 consists of 15 residues. Trimming removed 4 bases from V and 4 bases from J, with 13 bases in between. Looked up from germline, CDR1 is LGHDT and CDR2 is YNNKEL (reference sequence). CDR3: CASSPDIPATGELFF. The CDR3, as DNA: TGTGCCAGCAGCCCCGACATACCCGCCACCGGGGAGCTGTTTTTT.

The chain has TRBV9 and TRBJ2-7; a possible D gene is TRBD2 (5 bases). V was clipped by 2 bases and J by 10 bases, with 22 bases between them. This CDR3 contains 15 residues. From germline, CDR1 is SGDLS and CDR2 YYNGEE. CDR3 nucleotide sequence: TGTGCCAGCAGCGTCGAAGCGAGCGGAGGTGTCGGTCAGTACTTC. Residues: CASSVEASGGVGQYF.